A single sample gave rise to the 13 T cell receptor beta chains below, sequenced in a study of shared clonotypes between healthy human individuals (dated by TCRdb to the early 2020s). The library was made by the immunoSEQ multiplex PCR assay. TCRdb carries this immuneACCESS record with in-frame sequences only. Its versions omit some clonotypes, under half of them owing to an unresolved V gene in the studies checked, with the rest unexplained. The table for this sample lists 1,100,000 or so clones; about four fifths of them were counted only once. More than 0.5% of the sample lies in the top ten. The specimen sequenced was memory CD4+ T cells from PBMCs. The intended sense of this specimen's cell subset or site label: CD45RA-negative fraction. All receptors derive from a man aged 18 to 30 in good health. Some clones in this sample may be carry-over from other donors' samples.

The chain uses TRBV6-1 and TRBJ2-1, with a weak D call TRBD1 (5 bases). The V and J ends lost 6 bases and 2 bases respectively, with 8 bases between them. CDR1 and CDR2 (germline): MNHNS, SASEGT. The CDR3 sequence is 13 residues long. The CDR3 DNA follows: TGTGCCAGCAGGAAGGACACCTACAATGAGCAGTTCTTC. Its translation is CASRKDTYNEQFF.

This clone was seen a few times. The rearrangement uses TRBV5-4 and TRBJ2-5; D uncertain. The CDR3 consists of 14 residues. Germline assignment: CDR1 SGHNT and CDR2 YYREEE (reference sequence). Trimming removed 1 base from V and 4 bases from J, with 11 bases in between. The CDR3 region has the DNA TGTGCCAGCAGCTTGCTTACGCCCCCAGAGACCCAGTACTTC. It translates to CASSLLTPPETQYF.

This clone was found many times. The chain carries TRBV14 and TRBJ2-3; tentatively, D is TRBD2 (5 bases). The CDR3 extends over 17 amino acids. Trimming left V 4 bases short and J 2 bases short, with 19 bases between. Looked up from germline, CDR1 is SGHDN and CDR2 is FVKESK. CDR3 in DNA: TGTGCCAGCAGCCGCGTCGCCGGATGGGGAGTCACAGATACGCAGTATTTT. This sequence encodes CASSRVAGWGVTDTQYF. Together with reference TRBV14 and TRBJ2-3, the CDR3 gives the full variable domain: EAGVTQFPSHSVIEKGQTVTLRCDPISGHDNLYWYRRVMGKEIKFLLHFVKESKQDESGMPNNRFLAERTGGTYSTLKVQPAELEDSGVYFCASSRVAGWGVTDTQYFGPGTRLTVL.

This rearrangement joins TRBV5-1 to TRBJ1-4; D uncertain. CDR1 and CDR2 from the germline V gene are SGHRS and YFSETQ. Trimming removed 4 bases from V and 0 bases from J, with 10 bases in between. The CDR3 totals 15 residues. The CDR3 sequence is CASSSRAATNEKLFF. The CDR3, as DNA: TGCGCCAGCAGCAGCCGGGCCGCAACTAATGAAAAACTGTTTTTT.

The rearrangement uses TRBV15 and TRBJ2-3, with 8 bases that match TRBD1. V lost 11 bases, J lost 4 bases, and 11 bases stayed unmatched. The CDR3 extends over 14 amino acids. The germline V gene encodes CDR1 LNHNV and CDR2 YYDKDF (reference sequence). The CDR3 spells CAARDRPQADTQYF. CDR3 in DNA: TGTGCCGCCCGGGACAGGCCCCAGGCAGATACGCAGTATTTT.

The CDR3 nucleotides are TGCGCCAGCAGCTTGTGGACAGGCGTCGAAGGGGAGCAGTACTTC. The encoded protein is CASSLWTGVEGEQYF. The chain employs TRBV5-1 and TRBJ2-7; 7 bases match TRBD1. J was trimmed by 7 bases and V by 1 base; bases with no gene match: 11. Per germline, CDR1 SGHRS and CDR2 YFSETQ. This CDR3 has 15 residues.

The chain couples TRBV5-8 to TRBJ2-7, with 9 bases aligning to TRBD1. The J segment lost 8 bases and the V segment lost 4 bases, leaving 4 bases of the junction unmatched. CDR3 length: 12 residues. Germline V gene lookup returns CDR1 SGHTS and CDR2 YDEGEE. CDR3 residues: CASSPGTGKQYF. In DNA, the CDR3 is TGTGCCAGCAGCCCCGGGACAGGGAAGCAGTACTTC.

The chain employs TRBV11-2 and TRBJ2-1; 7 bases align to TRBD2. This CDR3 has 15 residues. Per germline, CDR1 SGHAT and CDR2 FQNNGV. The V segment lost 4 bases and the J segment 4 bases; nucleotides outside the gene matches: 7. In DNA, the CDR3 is TGTGCCAGCAGCTCAGGACTAGGGCTGTACAATGAGCAGTTCTTC. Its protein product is CASSSGLGLYNEQFF.

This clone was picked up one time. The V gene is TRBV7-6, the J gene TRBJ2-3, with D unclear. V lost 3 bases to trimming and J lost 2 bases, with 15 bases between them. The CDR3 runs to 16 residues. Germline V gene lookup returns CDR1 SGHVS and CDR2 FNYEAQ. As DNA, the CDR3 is TGTGCCAGCAGCTTGCGCGTTGGGCGCGACACAGATACGCAGTATTTT. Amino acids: CASSLRVGRDTDTQYF.

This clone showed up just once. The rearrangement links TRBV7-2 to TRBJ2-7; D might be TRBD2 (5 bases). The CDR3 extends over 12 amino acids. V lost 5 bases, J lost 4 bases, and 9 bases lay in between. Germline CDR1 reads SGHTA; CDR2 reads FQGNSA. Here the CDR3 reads CASSPQRYEQYF. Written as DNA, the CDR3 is TGTGCCAGCAGCCCTCAGCGGTACGAGCAGTACTTC. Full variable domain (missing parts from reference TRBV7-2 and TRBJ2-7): GAGVSQSPSNKVTEKGKDVELRCDPISGHTALYWYRQSLGQGLEFLIYFQGNSAPDKSGLPSDRFSAERTGGSVSTLTIQRTQQEDSAVYLCASSPQRYEQYFGPGTRLTVT.

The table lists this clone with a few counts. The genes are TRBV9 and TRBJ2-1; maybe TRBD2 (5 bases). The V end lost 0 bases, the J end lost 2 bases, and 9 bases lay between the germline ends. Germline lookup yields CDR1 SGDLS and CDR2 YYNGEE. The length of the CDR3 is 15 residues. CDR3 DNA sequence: TGTGCCAGCAGCGTAGGGACTCGCGCCTACAATGAGCAGTTCTTC. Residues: CASSVGTRAYNEQFF.

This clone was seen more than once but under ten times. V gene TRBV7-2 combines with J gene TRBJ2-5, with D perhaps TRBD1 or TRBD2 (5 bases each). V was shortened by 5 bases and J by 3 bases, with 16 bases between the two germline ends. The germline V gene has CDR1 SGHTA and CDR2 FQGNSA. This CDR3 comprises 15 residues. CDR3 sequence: CASSKVGTEKETQYF. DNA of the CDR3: TGTGCCAGCAGCAAAGTCGGGACCGAGAAAGAGACCCAGTACTTC.

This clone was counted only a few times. The CDR3: CASSLMDRTEAFF. Written as DNA, the CDR3 is TGCGCCAGCAGCCTGATGGACCGGACTGAAGCTTTCTTT. The J gene is TRBJ1-1, the V gene TRBV5-1; no reliable D call. Per the germline V gene, CDR1 is SGHRS and CDR2 is YFSETQ. The V end lost 4 bases, the J end lost 5 bases, and 12 bases lay between the germline ends. The CDR3 is made up of 13 amino acids.